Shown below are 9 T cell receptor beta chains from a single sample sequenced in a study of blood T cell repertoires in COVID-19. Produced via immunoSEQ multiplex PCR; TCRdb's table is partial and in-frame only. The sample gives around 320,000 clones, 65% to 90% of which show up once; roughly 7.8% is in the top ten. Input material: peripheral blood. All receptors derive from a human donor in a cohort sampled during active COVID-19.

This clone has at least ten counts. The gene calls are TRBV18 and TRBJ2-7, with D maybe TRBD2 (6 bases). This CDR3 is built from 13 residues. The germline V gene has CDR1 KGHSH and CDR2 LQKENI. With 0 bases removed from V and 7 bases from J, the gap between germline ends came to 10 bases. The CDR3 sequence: CASSPPGGGEQYF. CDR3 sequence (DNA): TGTGCCAGCTCACCACCCGGGGGTGGGGAGCAGTACTTC.

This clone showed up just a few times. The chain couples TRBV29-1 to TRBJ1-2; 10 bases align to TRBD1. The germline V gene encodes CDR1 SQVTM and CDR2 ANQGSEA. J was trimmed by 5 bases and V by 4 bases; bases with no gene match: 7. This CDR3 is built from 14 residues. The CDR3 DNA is TGCAGCGTTGCTAGGGACAGGGGAGGTTATGGCTACACCTTC. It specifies CSVARDRGGYGYTF.

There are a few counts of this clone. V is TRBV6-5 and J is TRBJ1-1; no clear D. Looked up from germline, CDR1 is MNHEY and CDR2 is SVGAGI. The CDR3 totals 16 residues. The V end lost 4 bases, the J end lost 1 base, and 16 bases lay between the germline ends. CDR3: CASSFMIRDRNTEAFF. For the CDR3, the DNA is TGTGCCAGCAGTTTCATGATTCGGGATCGGAACACTGAAGCTTTCTTT.

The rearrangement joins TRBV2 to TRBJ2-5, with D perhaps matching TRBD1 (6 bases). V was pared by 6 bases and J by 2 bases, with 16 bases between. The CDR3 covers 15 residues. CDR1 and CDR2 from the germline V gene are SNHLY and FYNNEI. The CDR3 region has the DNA TGTGCCAGCAGGCCCACAGGGTCACCTCAAGAGACCCAGTACTTC. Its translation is CASRPTGSPQETQYF.

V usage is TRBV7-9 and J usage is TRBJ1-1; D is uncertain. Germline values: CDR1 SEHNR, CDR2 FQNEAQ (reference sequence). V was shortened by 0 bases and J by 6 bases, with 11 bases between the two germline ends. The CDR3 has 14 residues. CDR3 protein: CASSLAGGYSEAFF. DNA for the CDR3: TGTGCCAGCAGCTTAGCGGGAGGGTATTCTGAAGCTTTCTTT.

CDR3 loop: CASSLMGPGNEKLFF. The CDR3 bases are TGCGCCAGCAGCTTAATGGGGCCGGGTAATGAAAAACTGTTTTTT. The chain carries TRBV5-1 and TRBJ1-4; weak D call: TRBD1 (5 bases). The CDR3 length is 15 residues. Deletions cut 2 bases from V and 4 bases from J, with 12 bases between. The V gene's germline CDR1 is SGHRS and CDR2 YFSETQ.

CDR3 coding DNA: TGTGCCAGCAGCGCCGAGGCGGGGACCACAGATACGCAGTATTTT. Amino acid sequence: CASSAEAGTTDTQYF. The chain couples TRBV5-6 to TRBJ2-3, with D maybe TRBD2 (6 bases). The CDR3 length is 15 residues. The germline gives CDR1 SGHDT, CDR2 YYEEEE. V lost 4 bases to trimming and J lost 2 bases, with 14 bases between them.

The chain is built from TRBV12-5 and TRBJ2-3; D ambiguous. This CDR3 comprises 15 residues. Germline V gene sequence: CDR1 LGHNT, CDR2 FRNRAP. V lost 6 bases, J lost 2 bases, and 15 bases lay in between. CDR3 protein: CASGLSKAATDTQYF. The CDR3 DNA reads TGTGCTAGTGGACTCTCGAAGGCGGCCACAGATACGCAGTATTTT.

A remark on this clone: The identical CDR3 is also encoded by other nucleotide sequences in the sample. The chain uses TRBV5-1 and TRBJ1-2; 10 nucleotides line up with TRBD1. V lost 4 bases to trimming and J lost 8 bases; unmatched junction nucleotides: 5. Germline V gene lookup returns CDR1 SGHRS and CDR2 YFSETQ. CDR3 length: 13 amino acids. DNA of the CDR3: TGCGCCAGCAGCCTGACAGGGGGCGACGGCTACACCTTC. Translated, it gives CASSLTGGDGYTF.